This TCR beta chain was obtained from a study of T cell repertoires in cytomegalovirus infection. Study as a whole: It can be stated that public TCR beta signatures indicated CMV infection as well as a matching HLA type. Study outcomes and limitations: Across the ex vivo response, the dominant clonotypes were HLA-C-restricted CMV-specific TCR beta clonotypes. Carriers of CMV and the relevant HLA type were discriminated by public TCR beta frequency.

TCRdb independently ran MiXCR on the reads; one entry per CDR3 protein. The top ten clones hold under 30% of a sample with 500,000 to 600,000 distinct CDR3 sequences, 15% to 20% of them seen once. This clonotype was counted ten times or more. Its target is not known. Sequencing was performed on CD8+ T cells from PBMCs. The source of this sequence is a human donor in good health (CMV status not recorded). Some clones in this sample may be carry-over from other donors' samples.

CDR3 nucleotides: TGTGCCAGCAGCATCCTGCCACCAGGGGTCGAGTCTGGAAACACCATATATTTT. Translation gives CASSILPPGVESGNTIYF. The chain joins TRBV7-9 to TRBJ1-3, with D tentatively TRBD1 (6 bases). From germline, CDR1 is SEHNR and CDR2 FQNEAQ (reference sequence). This CDR3 contains 18 residues. The germline V and J ends were trimmed by 5 bases and 1 base, with 21 bases remaining between them.